The 10 T cell receptor beta chains reported below all come from one sample, sequenced in a study of CD8 T cells in ankylosing spondylitis. TCRdb ran MiXCR on the 5' RACE reads and lists one entry per CDR3 protein. The sample has over 25,000 distinct CDR3 sequences, roughly 8.6% seen once. Sequences were obtained from blood. These receptor sequences come from a male donor with ankylosing spondylitis or in good health (not recorded which).

The V call is TRBV7-2, the J call TRBJ2-7, with D possibly being TRBD2 (6 bases). The germline gives CDR1 SGHTA, CDR2 FQGNSA. The CDR3 runs 14 residues. Deletions cut 1 base from V and 6 bases from J, with 13 bases between. CDR3 amino acids: CASSLGLALSEQYF. DNA for the CDR3: TGTGCCAGCAGCTTAGGCCTAGCGCTCTCCGAGCAGTACTTC. The full variable domain, in which reference TRBV7-2 and TRBJ2-7 provide the parts outside the CDR3, is GAGVSQSPSNKVTEKGKDVELRCDPISGHTALYWYRQSLGQGLEFLIYFQGNSAPDKSGLPSDRFSAERTGGSVSTLTIQRTQQEDSAVYLCASSLGLALSEQYFGPGTRLTVT.

This clonotype was seen many times. The V and J genes are TRBV27 and TRBJ2-3; D may be TRBD1 (6 bases). CDR1 is MNHEY and CDR2 is SMNVEV in the germline V gene (reference sequence). With 2 bases removed from V and 1 base from J, the gap between germline ends came to 7 bases. The CDR3 contains 14 residues. The chain's CDR3 is CASSLGGGTDTQYF. CDR3 nucleotides: TGTGCCAGCAGTTTAGGGGGCGGCACAGATACGCAGTATTTT.

This clonotype was detected ten times or more. The V call is TRBV6-2 or TRBV6-3, the J call TRBJ2-2; 7 bases are a match to TRBD1. J was trimmed by 4 bases and V by 7 bases; bases with no gene match: 3. The CDR3 runs 13 residues. The germline V gene encodes CDR1 MNHEY and CDR2 SVGEGT. DNA of the CDR3: TGTGCCAGCACGAGGGGGCCCACCGGGGAGCTGTTTTTT. Its protein is CASTRGPTGELFF.

The table lists this clonotype with many counts. The chain uses TRBV6-5 and TRBJ2-3; D assignment may be TRBD1 or TRBD2 (5 bases each). The germline CDR1 and CDR2 sequences are MNHEY and SVGAGI. The CDR3 has 15 residues. The V and J ends lost 7 bases and 6 bases respectively, with 20 bases between them. CDR3 region: CASTSFKGRSDTQYF. As DNA, the CDR3 is TGTGCCAGCACCAGTTTTAAGGGACGATCGGATACGCAGTATTTT.

The gene calls are TRBV3-1 and TRBJ2-4, with D perhaps matching TRBD2 (5 bases). Germline V gene lookup returns CDR1 LGHDT and CDR2 YNNKEL (reference sequence). This CDR3 has 16 amino acids. Trimming pared 1 base from V and 3 bases from J, leaving 13 bases between. Written as DNA, the CDR3 is TGTGCCAGCAGCCAAGGATACGGGGTCGGCAAAAACATTCAGTACTTC. This encodes CASSQGYGVGKNIQYF.

This clonotype is labeled medium-sized. This chain connects TRBV13 to TRBJ1-2; TRBD1 might be the D (5 bases). The CDR3 totals 17 residues. In germline, CDR1 is PRHDT, CDR2 FYEKMQ (reference sequence). V lost 0 bases to trimming and J lost 0 bases, with 14 bases between them. Here the CDR3 DNA reads TGTGCCAGCAGCTTAGGCCTTCGGGGACCAACTAACTATGGCTACACCTTC. Amino acid sequence: CASSLGLRGPTNYGYTF. The full variable domain, its missing parts supplied by reference TRBV13 and TRBJ1-2, is AAGVIQSPRHLIKEKRETATLKCYPIPRHDTVYWYQQGPGQDPQFLISFYEKMQSDKGSIPDRFSAQQFSDYHSELNMSSLELGDSALYFCASSLGLRGPTNYGYTFGSGTRLTVV.

This clonotype has more than one count but fewer than ten. The chain recombines TRBV6-4 with TRBJ2-3; a possible D gene is TRBD2 (5 bases). The CDR3 length is 14 residues. Trimming stripped 4 bases from V and 4 bases from J, with 12 bases between. CDR1 is MRHNA and CDR2 is SNTAGT in the germline V gene. The CDR3 sequence is CASSVGGWADTQYF. The CDR3 nucleotides read TGTGCCAGCAGTGTAGGAGGATGGGCAGATACGCAGTATTTT.

This clonotype was counted at least ten times. The J gene is TRBJ2-5, the V gene TRBV4-3, with 7 positions matching TRBD1. The CDR3 covers 16 residues. Germline values: CDR1 LGHNA, CDR2 YSLEER. Unmatched junction bases numbered 9, after V lost 0 bases and J lost 5 bases. This CDR3 reads CASSQDEGAFLETQYF. The CDR3 DNA sequence: TGCGCCAGCAGCCAAGACGAGGGGGCGTTCCTGGAGACCCAGTACTTC.

This clonotype is termed large. This chain links TRBV10-3 with TRBJ2-1, with TRBD2 matching over 7 bases. Per the germline V gene, CDR1 is ENHRY and CDR2 is SYGVKD. V was pared by 3 bases and J by 5 bases, with 13 bases of the junction left unmatched. The CDR3 is 17 amino acids. The CDR3 sequence: CAISDSMGGPGDNEQFF. For the CDR3, the DNA is TGTGCCATCAGTGACTCCATGGGAGGGCCGGGAGACAATGAGCAGTTCTTC.

A few counts support this clonotype. This sequence joins TRBV20-1 and TRBJ2-2, with D unclear. The CDR3 has 12 amino acids. CDR1 and CDR2 (germline): DFQATT, SNEGSKA (reference sequence). Trimming cost V 7 bases and J 6 bases, with 12 bases left between them. In DNA, the CDR3 is TGCAGTGTCGAGGACCAGCCCGGGGAGCTGTTTTTT. Protein sequence: CSVEDQPGELFF.